The TCR beta chain described here comes from a study of shared clonotypes between healthy human individuals. To note about this clone: Its target is not known. Distinct nucleotide sequences in the sample also encode this CDR3.

Germline lookup yields CDR1 MNHEY and CDR2 SVGAGI. Trimming cost V 0 bases and J 3 bases, with 13 bases left between them. The CDR3 totals 16 residues. Study results and caveats: Few donors limited the genetic and exposure-history diversity represented. Tissue TCR repertoires likely differ from these blood-only repertoires.

In replicate PCRs of sorted subsets, around 200 ng DNA, approximately 30,000 T cell genomes, was used. The repertoire was sequenced with immunoSEQ multiplex PCR; TCRdb's copy has only in-frame clones and lacks some. The table has about 1,500,000 clones, approximately 96% seen once. The clonotype was recovered from a man aged 30 to 39 in good health. The sample consisted of naive CD4+ T cells sorted from blood. Subset here: CD45RA+ positively selected. This chain uses TRBV6-5 with TRBJ2-3, with D maybe TRBD1 (7 bases). The CDR3 DNA follows: TGTGCCAGCAGTTACTCGTCAGGGGGAGGAACAGATACGCAGTATTTT. This encodes CASSYSSGGGTDTQYF.